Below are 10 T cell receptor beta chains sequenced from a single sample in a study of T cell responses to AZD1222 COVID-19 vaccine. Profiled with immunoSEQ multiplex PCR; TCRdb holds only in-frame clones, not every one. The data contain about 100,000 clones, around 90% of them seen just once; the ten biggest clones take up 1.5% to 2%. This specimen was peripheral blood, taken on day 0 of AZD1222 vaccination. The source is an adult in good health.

CDR3: CASSAQATDTQYF. In DNA form, the CDR3 reads TGTGCCAGCAGTGCACAGGCCACAGATACGCAGTATTTT. This rearrangement joins TRBV2 to TRBJ2-3; TRBD1 is a possible D gene (5 bases). The V and J ends lost 4 bases and 2 bases respectively, with 7 bases between them. Germline V CDR1 and CDR2: SNHLY, FYNNEI. The CDR3 contains 13 residues.

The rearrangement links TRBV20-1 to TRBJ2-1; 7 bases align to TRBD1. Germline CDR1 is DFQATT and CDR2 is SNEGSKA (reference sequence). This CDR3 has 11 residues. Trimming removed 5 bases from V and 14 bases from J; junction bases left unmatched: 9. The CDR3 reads CSAHTGDLKFF. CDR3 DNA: TGCAGTGCTCATACAGGGGATCTGAAGTTCTTC.

The CDR3 loop reads CASSQNRGDYGYTF. In nucleotides, the CDR3 is TGCGCCAGCAGCCAAAACAGGGGGGACTATGGCTACACCTTC. This chain uses TRBV5-1 with TRBJ1-2, with TRBD1 identical over 8 bases. The CDR3 has 14 residues. Trimming removed 4 bases from V and 3 bases from J; junction bases left unmatched: 5. Germline V gene sequence: CDR1 SGHRS, CDR2 YFSETQ.

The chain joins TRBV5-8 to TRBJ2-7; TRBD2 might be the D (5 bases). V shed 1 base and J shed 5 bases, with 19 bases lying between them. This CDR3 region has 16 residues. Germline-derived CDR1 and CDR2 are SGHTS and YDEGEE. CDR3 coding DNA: TGTGCCAGCAGCTTGAAGTGGTCGAAGACTAACCACGAGCAGTACTTC. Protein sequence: CASSLKWSKTNHEQYF. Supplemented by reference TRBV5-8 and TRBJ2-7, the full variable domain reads EAGVTQSPTHLIKTRGQQATLRCSPISGHTSVYWYQQALGLGLQFLLWYDEGEERNRGNFPPRFSGRQFPNYSSELNVNALELEDSALYLCASSLKWSKTNHEQYFGPGTRLTVT.

The DNA for the CDR3 is TGTGCCAGCAGCTTACGCCCCCACGAGCAGTACTTC. It codes for CASSLRPHEQYF. The V gene is TRBV7-3, the J gene TRBJ2-7; D gene ambiguous. The CDR3 is 12 residues long. Germline V gene lookup returns CDR1 SGHTA and CDR2 FQGTGA. Trimming left V 2 bases short and J 5 bases short, with 7 bases between.

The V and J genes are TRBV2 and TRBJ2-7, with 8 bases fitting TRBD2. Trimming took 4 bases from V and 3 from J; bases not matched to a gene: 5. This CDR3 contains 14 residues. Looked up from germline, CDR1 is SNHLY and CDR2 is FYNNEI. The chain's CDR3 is CASSVAGFSYEQYF. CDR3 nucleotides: TGTGCCAGCAGTGTAGCGGGGTTCAGCTACGAGCAGTACTTC. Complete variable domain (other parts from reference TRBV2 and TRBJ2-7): EPEVTQTPSHQVTQMGQEVILRCVPISNHLYFYWYRQILGQKVEFLVSFYNNEISEKSEIFDDQFSVERPDGSNFTLKIRSTKLEDSAMYFCASSVAGFSYEQYFGPGTRLTVT.

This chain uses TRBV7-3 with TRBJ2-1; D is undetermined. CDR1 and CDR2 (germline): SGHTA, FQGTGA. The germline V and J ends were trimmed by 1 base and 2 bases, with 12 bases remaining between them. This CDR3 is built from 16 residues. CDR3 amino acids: CASSLRDRNTYNEQFF. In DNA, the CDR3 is TGTGCCAGCAGCTTAAGGGATAGGAACACCTACAATGAGCAGTTCTTC.

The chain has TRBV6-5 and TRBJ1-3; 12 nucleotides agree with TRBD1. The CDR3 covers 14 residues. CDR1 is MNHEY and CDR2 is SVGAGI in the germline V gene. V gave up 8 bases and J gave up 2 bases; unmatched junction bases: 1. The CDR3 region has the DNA TGTGCCAGCCGGGACAGGGGGCCTGGAAACACCATATATTTT. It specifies CASRDRGPGNTIYF.

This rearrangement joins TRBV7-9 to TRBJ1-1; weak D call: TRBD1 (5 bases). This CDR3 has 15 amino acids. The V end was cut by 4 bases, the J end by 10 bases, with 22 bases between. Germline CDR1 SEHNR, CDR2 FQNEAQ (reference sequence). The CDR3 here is CASSSPHPRDLSAFF. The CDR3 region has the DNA TGTGCCAGCAGCTCCCCACACCCTCGGGACTTGTCAGCTTTCTTT.

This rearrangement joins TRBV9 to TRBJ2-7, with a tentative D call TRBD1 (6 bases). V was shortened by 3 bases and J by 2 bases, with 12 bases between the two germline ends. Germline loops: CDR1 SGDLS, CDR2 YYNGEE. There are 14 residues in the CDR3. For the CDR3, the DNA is TGTGCCAGCAGCGGAAAAGACAGGCCCTACGAGCAGTACTTC. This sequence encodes CASSGKDRPYEQYF.